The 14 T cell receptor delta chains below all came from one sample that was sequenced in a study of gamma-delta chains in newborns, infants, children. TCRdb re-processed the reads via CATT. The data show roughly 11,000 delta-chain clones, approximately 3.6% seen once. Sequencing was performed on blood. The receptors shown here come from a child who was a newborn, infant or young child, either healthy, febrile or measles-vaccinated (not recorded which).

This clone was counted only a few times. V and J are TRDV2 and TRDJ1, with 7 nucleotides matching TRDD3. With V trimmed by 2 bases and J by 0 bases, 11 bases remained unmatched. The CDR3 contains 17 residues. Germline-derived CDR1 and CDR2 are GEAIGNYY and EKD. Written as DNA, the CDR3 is TGTGCCTGTGACAAATTGATCCGTACTGGGGACACCGATAAACTCATCTTT. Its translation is CACDKLIRTGDTDKLIF.

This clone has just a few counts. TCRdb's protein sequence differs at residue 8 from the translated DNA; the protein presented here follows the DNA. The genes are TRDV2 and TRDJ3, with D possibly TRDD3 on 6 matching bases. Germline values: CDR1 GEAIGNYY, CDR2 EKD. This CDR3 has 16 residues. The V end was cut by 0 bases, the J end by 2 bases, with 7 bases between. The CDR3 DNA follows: TGTGCCTGTGACACCGTGGGGGCCTGGGACACCCGACAGATGTTTTTC. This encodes CACDTVGAWDTRQMFF.

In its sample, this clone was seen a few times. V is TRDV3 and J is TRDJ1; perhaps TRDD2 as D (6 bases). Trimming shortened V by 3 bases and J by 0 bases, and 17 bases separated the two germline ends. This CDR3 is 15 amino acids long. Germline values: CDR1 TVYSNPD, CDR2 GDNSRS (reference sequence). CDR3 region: CALTFRFEHTDKLIF. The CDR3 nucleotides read TGTGCCTTAACCTTCCGCTTCGAGCACACCGATAAACTCATCTTT.

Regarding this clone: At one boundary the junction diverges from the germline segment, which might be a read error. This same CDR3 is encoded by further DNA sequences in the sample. CDR3 coding DNA: TGTGCTCTTGGGGAACGATCAACCGTCGATACCGATAAGCTCATCTTT. It is translated as CALGERSTVDTDKLIF. This rearrangement joins TRDV1 to TRDJ1, with a tentative D call TRDD3 (5 bases). The CDR3 sequence is 16 residues long. Looked up from germline, CDR1 is TSWWSYY and CDR2 is QGS.

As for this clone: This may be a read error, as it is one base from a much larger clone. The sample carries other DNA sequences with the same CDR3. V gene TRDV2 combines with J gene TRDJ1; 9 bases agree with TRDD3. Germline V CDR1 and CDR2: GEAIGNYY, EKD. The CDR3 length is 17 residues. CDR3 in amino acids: CACDLLGESDKADKLIF. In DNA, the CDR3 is TGCGCCTGTGACCTACTGGGGGAATCGGACAAGGCTGATAAACTCATCTTT.

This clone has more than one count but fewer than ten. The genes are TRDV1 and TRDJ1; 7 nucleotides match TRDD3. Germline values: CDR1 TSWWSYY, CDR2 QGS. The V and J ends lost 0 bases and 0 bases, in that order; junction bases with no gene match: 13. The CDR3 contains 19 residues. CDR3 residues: CALGELKGKPGDHTDKLIF. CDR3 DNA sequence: TGTGCTCTTGGGGAACTAAAAGGAAAGCCGGGGGATCACACCGATAAACTCATCTTT.

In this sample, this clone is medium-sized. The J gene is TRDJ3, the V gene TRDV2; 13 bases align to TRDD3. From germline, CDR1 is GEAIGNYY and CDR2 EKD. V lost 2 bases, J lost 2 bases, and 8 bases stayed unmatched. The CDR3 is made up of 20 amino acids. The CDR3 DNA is TGTGCCTGTGACAGCCTTACTACTGGGGGATACGCCTGGGACACCCGACAGATGTTTTTC. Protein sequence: CACDSLTTGGYAWDTRQMFF.

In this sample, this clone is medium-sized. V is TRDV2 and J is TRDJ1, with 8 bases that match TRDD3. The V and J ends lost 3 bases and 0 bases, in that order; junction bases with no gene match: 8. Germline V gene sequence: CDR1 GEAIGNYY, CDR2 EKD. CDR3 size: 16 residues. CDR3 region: CACDPVGDTYTDKLIF. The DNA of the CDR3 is TGTGCCTGTGACCCAGTTGGGGATACCTACACCGATAAACTCATCTTT.

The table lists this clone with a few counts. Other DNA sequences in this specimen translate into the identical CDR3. This CDR3 reads CALGELNSRRVLIF. DNA of the CDR3: TGTGCTCTTGGGGAACTTAACTCCCGTAGAGTACTCATCTTT. The V gene is TRDV1, the J gene TRDJ1, with no clear D. Trimming left V 0 bases short and J 10 bases short, with 15 bases between. Germline-derived CDR1 and CDR2 are TSWWSYY and QGS. The CDR3 is 14 residues long.

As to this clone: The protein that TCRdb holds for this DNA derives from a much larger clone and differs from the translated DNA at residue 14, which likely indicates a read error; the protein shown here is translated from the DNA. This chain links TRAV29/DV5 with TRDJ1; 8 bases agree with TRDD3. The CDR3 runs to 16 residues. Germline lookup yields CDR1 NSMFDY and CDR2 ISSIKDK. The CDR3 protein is CAASLSSGGATDKPIF. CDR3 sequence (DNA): TGTGCAGCAAGTCTATCCTCTGGGGGAGCTACCGATAAACCCATCTTT.

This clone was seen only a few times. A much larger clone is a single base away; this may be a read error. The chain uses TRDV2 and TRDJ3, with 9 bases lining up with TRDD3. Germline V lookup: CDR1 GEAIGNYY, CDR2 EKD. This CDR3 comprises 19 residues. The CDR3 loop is CACDTAGGSLSRDTRQMFF. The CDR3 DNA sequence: TGTGCCTGTGACACCGCTGGGGGATCTCTCTCCCGGGACACCCGACAGATGTTTTTC.

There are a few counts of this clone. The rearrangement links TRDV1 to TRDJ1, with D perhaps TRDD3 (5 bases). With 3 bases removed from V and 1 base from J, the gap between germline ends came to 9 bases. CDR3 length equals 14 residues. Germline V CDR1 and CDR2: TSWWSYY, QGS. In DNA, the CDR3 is TGTGCTCTTGGGGACGGGGGGTGCACCGATAAACTCATCTTT. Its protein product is CALGDGGCTDKLIF.

The CDR3 spells CAASRGSYTDKLIF. CDR3 DNA: TGTGCAGCAAGCAGGGGATCGTACACCGATAAACTCATCTTT. The chain employs TRAV29/DV5 and TRDJ1; D perhaps matches TRDD3 (6 bases). Trimming removed 1 base from V and 0 bases from J, with 10 bases in between. Germline CDR1 is NSMFDY and CDR2 is ISSIKDK. The CDR3 has 14 residues.

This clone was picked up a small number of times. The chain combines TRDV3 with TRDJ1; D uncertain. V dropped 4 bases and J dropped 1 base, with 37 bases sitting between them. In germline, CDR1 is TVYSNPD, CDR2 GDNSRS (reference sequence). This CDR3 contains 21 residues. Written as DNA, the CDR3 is TGTGCCTCCGAAAGCTATTTAGGGCGGGTCAGAGTCCCAGATCCCACCGATAAACTCATCTTT. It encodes CASESYLGRVRVPDPTDKLIF.